The present TCR beta chain was sequenced within a study of T cells in Graves' hyperthyroidism and ophthalmopathy. Study-level findings and limits: Ophthalmopathy was distinguished from stable hyperthyroidism by 13 V-J signatures. Within blood appeared most thyroid clonotypes that had expanded above 0.001.

Amplified regions were TCR beta CDR3 sequences from RNA transcripts. The HTBI set primed first-round TCR CDR3 RT-PCR. TCRdb fed the multiplex PCR reads into MiXCR, producing one record per CDR3 protein. The table has 600,000 to 800,000 distinct CDR3 sequences, 30% to 40% seen once; the top ten hold 30% to 40%. Each diagnosis drew on symptoms, thyroxine, TRAb, thyroid ultrasound and orbital computed tomography findings. The CDR3 extends over 14 amino acids. Per germline, CDR1 DFQATT and CDR2 SNEGSKA (reference sequence). The V and J ends lost 3 bases and 3 bases, in that order; junction bases with no gene match: 6. Only a few counts were recorded for this clonotype. Its target is not known.

The sample comprised blood. The J gene is TRBJ1-1, the V gene TRBV20-1; 8 bases are shared with TRBD1. The clonotype originates from a woman aged 35 to 49 with Graves' hyperthyroidism. CDR3 sequence (DNA): TGCAGTGCTAGCCGGCAGGGGGCTGACACTGAAGCTTTCTTT. This gives the protein CSASRQGADTEAFF.